The next 9 T cell receptor beta chains were all read from a single sample in a study of blood T cells in healthy people across ages. A second PCR of 7 to 11 cycles used a sample-barcoded 5' primer and a J-beta primer mix. TCRdb recomputed calls from the 5' RACE reads with MiXCR, one row per CDR3 protein. The sample shows 1.5 million to 2 million distinct CDR3 sequences, about 39% of them seen only once. The sample comprised blood. The receptors were gathered from a human donor in good health.

The sample holds a few counts of this clonotype. The V and J genes are TRBV12-3 or TRBV12-4 and TRBJ2-7; 9 bases agree with TRBD1. The ends lost 7 bases at V and 7 bases at J; junction bases unmatched: 14. There are 15 residues in the CDR3. The CDR3 sequence: CASTLHRQGEREQYF. In DNA form, the CDR3 reads TGTGCCAGCACCCTCCATCGACAGGGGGAGAGGGAGCAGTACTTC.

This clonotype was recorded a few times. V and J are TRBV6-2 or TRBV6-3 and TRBJ1-2; maybe TRBD1 (5 bases). The V end was cut by 7 bases, the J end by 4 bases, with 25 bases between. Per germline, CDR1 MNHEY and CDR2 SVGEGT. The CDR3 is 17 residues long. The chain's CDR3 is CASTLVLRGRTTYGYTF. CDR3 coding DNA: TGTGCCAGCACCCTAGTTTTGAGGGGCCGAACAACCTATGGCTACACCTTC.

This sequence joins TRBV4-3 and TRBJ1-4; the D is unclear. V was clipped by 0 bases and J by 0 bases, with 5 bases between them. The length of the CDR3 is 15 residues. In germline, CDR1 is LGHNA, CDR2 YSLEER. CDR3 sequence: CASSQDYATNEKLFF. CDR3 nucleotides: TGCGCCAGCAGCCAAGATTACGCAACTAATGAAAAACTGTTTTTT.

This chain uses TRBV5-5 with TRBJ2-3; D gene unclear. The CDR3 length is 15 residues. Trimming removed 0 bases at V and 1 base at J, with 9 bases between. Germline V lookup: CDR1 SGHKS, CDR2 YYEKEE (reference sequence). CDR3 residues: CASSLGSFRTDTQYF. The CDR3, as DNA: TGTGCCAGCAGCTTGGGGTCCTTCCGCACAGATACGCAGTATTTT.

This clonotype was seen only once. The genes are TRBV10-3 and TRBJ2-1; 11 bases match TRBD2. This CDR3 has 16 residues. J gave up 6 bases and V 0 bases, and 4 bases lay outside the gene matches. Germline V CDR1 and CDR2: ENHRY, SYGVKD. In DNA form, the CDR3 reads TGTGCCATCAGTGAGTCAGGGACTAGCGGTGGCAATGAGCAGTTCTTC. Translated: CAISESGTSGGNEQFF.

Only a few counts were recorded for this clonotype. This rearrangement joins TRBV29-1 to TRBJ2-3; TRBD2 is a possible D gene (5 bases). The CDR3 length is 14 residues. The germline V gene has CDR1 SQVTM and CDR2 ANQGSEA. Trimming took off 4 bases at V and 1 base at J, with 12 bases between the two ends. The CDR3 is CSVGSAVGTDTQYF. The CDR3 DNA reads as TGCAGCGTTGGCTCAGCGGTGGGCACAGATACGCAGTATTTT.

The V call is TRBV7-3, the J call TRBJ1-1, with D maybe TRBD1 (6 bases). Germline V gives CDR1 SGHTA, CDR2 FQGTGA. Trimming removed 6 bases from V and 5 bases from J, with 13 bases in between. The CDR3 length is 13 residues. The CDR3 region is CASSTQQGTEAFF. CDR3 nucleotides: TGTGCCAGCAGTACCCAACAGGGAACTGAAGCTTTCTTT. The full variable domain, rest sourced from reference TRBV7-3 and TRBJ1-1, is GAGVSQTPSNKVTEKGKYVELRCDPISGHTALYWYRQSLGQGPEFLIYFQGTGAADDSGLPNDRFFAVRPEGSVSTLKIQRTERGDSAVYLCASSTQQGTEAFFGQGTRLTVV.

The genes are TRBV7-2 and TRBJ2-4; 10 bases agree with TRBD2. The CDR3 has 17 amino acids. J lost 3 bases, V lost 4 bases, and 9 bases had no gene match. Germline lookup yields CDR1 SGHTA and CDR2 FQGNSA. The CDR3 here is CASSSPGLALGKNIQYF. CDR3 DNA: TGTGCCAGCAGCTCTCCGGGACTAGCGTTGGGCAAAAACATTCAGTACTTC.

This clonotype was detected a few times. This chain joins TRBV7-2 and TRBJ2-1, with unresolved D. The J call could be wrong; TRBJ2-7 is a better fit for the DNA end. Germline-derived CDR1 and CDR2 are SGHTA and FQGNSA. This CDR3 is 13 amino acids long. In nucleotides, the CDR3 is TGTGCCAGCAGCTTCACCCCTTACAATGAGCAGTACTTC. Translation gives CASSFTPYNEQYF.